This T cell receptor (beta chain) came from a study of T cell repertoires in cytomegalovirus infection. TCRdb reanalysed the reads using MiXCR and keeps one entry per CDR3 protein. The data show fewer than 200,000 distinct CDR3 sequences, approximately 9.7% seen once. Study conclusions and caveats: Dominating the ex vivo response were TCR beta clonotypes that were CMV-specific and HLA-C-restricted. The study identified carriers of CMV plus the relevant HLA from cumulative public TCR beta family frequency.

The germline V and J ends were trimmed by 2 bases and 9 bases, with 11 bases remaining between them. This CDR3 region has 13 residues. Germline CDR1 and CDR2: MNHEY and SVGEGT. Regarding this clonotype: Antigen unknown.

The sequence was collected from a human donor in good health (CMV status not recorded). Some clones in this sample may be carry-over from other donors' samples. The chain joins TRBV6-2 or TRBV6-3 to TRBJ2-1, with D possibly being TRBD2 (5 bases). The sample consisted of PBMCs. The CDR3 is CASSYLFRGEQFF. CDR3 nucleotide sequence: TGTGCCAGCAGTTACCTCTTTCGGGGTGAGCAGTTCTTC.